This TCR beta chain was identified in a study of T cells in Graves' hyperthyroidism and ophthalmopathy. Findings of the study overall: Blood also showed most of the thyroid clonotypes that were expanded above 0.001. Model output signaled ophthalmopathy a median roughly 6 months ahead of onset.

Uncontrolled infection, other autoimmune disease, pregnancy or lactation barred patients from enrollment. Diagnoses were made from clinical symptoms, serum measures (thyroxine and TRAb), thyroid ultrasound and orbital computed tomography. Germline CDR1 reads DFQATT; CDR2 reads SNEGSKA (reference sequence). CDR3 length: 13 amino acids. With 6 bases clipped from V and 0 bases from J, the junction kept 4 bases outside the gene matches. RNA transcripts were the template for amplifying TCR beta CDR3 regions. HTBI primers were the set used in a first-round RT-PCR of the TCR CDR3. TCRdb recomputed calls from the multiplex PCR reads with MiXCR, one row per CDR3 protein. The repertoire holds over 650,000 distinct CDR3 sequences, with 45% as singletons. Concerning this clonotype: Its antigen is not identified.

This TCR derives from an adult man with Graves' disease, either hyperthyroidism or ophthalmopathy (not recorded which). The rearrangement uses TRBV20-1 and TRBJ1-1, with TRBD1 identical over 7 bases. Material: peripheral blood or thyroid tissue (not recorded which). The CDR3: CSAPGTVNTEAFF. CDR3 nucleotides: TGCAGTGCACCTGGGACAGTGAACACTGAAGCTTTCTTT.